Listed here is a single TCR beta chain. Its antigen is still unknown. Preparation of the TCRbeta library used unique molecular identifiers. MiXCR, applied by TCRdb to the PCR reads, yields one record per CDR3 protein. The repertoire consists of hundreds of thousands of distinct CDR3 sequences, with 10% occurring once and the leading ten covering about 2%. Germline lookup yields CDR1 MNHNS and CDR2 SASEGT. The CDR3 covers 15 residues. The V gene end was trimmed by 3 bases and the J gene end by 2 bases; junction bases not matched to a gene: 3. This specimen comes from a study of T-cell reconstitution after alpha-beta-depleted transplantation in children. General study points: Several hundred expanded graft clones reportedly supplied alpha-beta T cells about two months after transplant. By one year post-transplant, T-cell counts and diversity largely arose from T cells that were newly produced. In some patients, recipient T cells and intrathymic progenitors surviving conditioning explained high day-60 diversity.

This specimen consisted of PBMCs, obtained before TCRalphabeta/CD19-depleted stem cell transplant. V is TRBV6-1 and J is TRBJ1-5; TRBD1 agrees at 8 bases. This clonotype was sampled from a child aged 2-15 years with inherited bone marrow failure, due to receive a stem cell transplant. This chain's CDR3 is CASSDMTGGNQPQHF. For the CDR3, the DNA is TGTGCCAGCAGTGACATGACAGGGGGCAATCAGCCCCAGCATTTT.